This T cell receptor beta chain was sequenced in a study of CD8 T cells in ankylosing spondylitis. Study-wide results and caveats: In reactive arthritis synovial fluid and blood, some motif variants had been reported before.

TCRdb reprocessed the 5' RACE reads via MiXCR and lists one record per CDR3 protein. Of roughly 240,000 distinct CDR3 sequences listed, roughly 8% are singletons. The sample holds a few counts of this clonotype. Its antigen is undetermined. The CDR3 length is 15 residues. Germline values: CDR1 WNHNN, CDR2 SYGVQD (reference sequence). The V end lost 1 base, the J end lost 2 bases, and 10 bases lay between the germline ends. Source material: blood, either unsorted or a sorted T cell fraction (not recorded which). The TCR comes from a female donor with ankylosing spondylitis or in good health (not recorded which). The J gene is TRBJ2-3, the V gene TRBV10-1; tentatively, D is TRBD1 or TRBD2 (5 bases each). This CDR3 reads CASSELGTFTDTQYF. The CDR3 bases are TGCGCCAGCAGTGAGTTGGGGACCTTCACAGATACGCAGTATTTT.